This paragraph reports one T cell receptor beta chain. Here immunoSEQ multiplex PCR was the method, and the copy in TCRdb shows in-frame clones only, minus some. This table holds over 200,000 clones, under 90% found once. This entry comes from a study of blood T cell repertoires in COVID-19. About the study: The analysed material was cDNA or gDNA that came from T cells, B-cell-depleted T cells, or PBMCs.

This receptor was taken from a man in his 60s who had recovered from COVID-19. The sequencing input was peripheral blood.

In DNA form, the CDR3 reads TGTGCCAGCAGCACAGGGGGCACCGGGGAGCTGTTTTTT. Residues: CASSTGGTGELFF. The chain combines TRBV6-6 with TRBJ2-2, with TRBD1 matching 8 bases. The CDR3 consists of 13 residues. Looked up from germline, CDR1 is MNHNY and CDR2 is SVGAGI (reference sequence). The V and J ends lost 6 bases and 4 bases, in that order; junction bases with no gene match: 1.